Shown below are 2 T cell receptor beta chains from a single sample sequenced in a study of cytomegalovirus exposure and HLA in healthy donors. The PCR had 60 Vbeta and 13 Jbeta primers. TCRdb keeps only in-frame clones here, not all; method: immunoSEQ multiplex PCR. The sample consists of 200,000 to 300,000 clones, 84% of them appearing once. The source material was PBMCs. Source of these receptors: a woman aged 40-49 years in good health and CMV-seropositive.

V and J are TRBV19 and TRBJ2-2; TRBD2 matches 7 bases. The germline V gene has CDR1 LNHDA and CDR2 SQIVND (reference sequence). The ends lost 3 bases at V and 2 bases at J; junction bases unmatched: 6. The CDR3 sequence is 16 residues long. CDR3 coding DNA: TGTGCCAGTAGTATCGGGCTAGCGGTTAACACCGGGGAGCTGTTTTTT. Amino acid sequence: CASSIGLAVNTGELFF.

This clone was recorded only once. V gene TRBV9 combines with J gene TRBJ2-6, with 7 bases that match TRBD1. CDR1 and CDR2 from the germline V gene are SGDLS and YYNGEE. V was clipped by 0 bases and J by 0 bases; unmatched bases: 3. This CDR3 is 17 amino acids long. CDR3 bases: TGTGCCAGCAGCGTAGGACAGGGCTTCTCTGGGGCCAACGTCCTGACTTTC. Protein product: CASSVGQGFSGANVLTF.